This is a list of T cell receptor beta chains from one sample in a study of cytomegalovirus exposure and HLA in healthy donors. Data came from immunoSEQ multiplex PCR; TCRdb stores just in-frame clones and leaves some out. The repertoire holds some 120,000 clones, with about 10% as singletons. What was sequenced was PBMCs. These receptors came from a young man in good health and CMV-seronegative. Each CDR3 is given with its conserved first and last residue. A D gene is named only where the DNA matches it firmly. The size of a clone is reported for some rows only, either as once, few or many, or as a class for expanded clones.

abundance	d_gene	v_gene	j_gene	CDR3nt	CDR3aa
few	-	TRBV19	TRBJ1-3	TGTGCCAGTAGTTTTCTCACCGGGGGAAGCTCTGGAAACACCATATATTTT	CASSFLTGGSSGNTIYF
few	-	TRBV6-6	TRBJ2-7	TGTGCCAGCAGTTACTCGAAACGAGGGAGCTCCTACGAGCAGTACTTC	CASSYSKRGSSYEQYF
-	TRBD2	TRBV12-5	TRBJ2-7	TGTGCTAGTGGTTTGGTAGATAGCGGGAGGGGCTACGAGCAGTACTTC	CASGLVDSGRGYEQYF
few	-	TRBV12-5	TRBJ1-1	TGTGCTAGTGCCATAGACAGCGTCCTCCACCTGAACACTGAAGCTTTCTTT	CASAIDSVLHLNTEAFF
few	TRBD1	TRBV30	TRBJ1-4	TGTGCCTGGGGGGGGACAGGGGGGCCCAGTGGTGAAAAACTGTTTTTT	CAWGGTGGPSGEKLFF
few	-	TRBV5-6	TRBJ2-7	TGTGCCAGCAGCTTAGCCAGGGCCTACGAGCAGTACTTC	CASSLARAYEQYF
few	-	TRBV7-9	TRBJ2-1	TGTGCCAGCAGCTTAGCGGCAGGGGCCATCAATGAGCAGTTCTTC	CASSLAAGAINEQFF
-	TRBD1	TRBV5-6	TRBJ1-3	TGTGCCAGCAGCTTACCGGGACAGGGAATCTCTGGAAACACCATATATTTT	CASSLPGQGISGNTIYF
few	-	TRBV28	TRBJ2-7	TGTGCCAGCAGTTTAAAGGGGTACGAGCAGTACTTT	CASSLKGYEQYF
-	TRBD1	TRBV6-1	TRBJ1-4	TGTGCCACCCAGGGGGCGCAGGCCCGGGTTGAAAAACTGTTTTTT	CATQGAQARVEKLFF
few	TRBD1	TRBV6-5	TRBJ1-2	TGTGCCAGCAGTTACTCGGGACAGGGGCACTATGGCTACACCTTC	CASSYSGQGHYGYTF
-	-	TRBV29-1	TRBJ2-2	TGCAGCGTTGAACCCGGGGCGAACACCGGGGAGCTGTTTTTT	CSVEPGANTGELFF
few	-	TRBV2	TRBJ2-4	TGTGCCAGCAGTGTCGGTCCGTACGTAGCCAAAAACATTCAGTACTTC	CASSVGPYVAKNIQYF
-	TRBD1	TRBV4-3	TRBJ2-7	TGCGCCAGCAGCCAAGACCCGGACAGGGCCTCCTACGAGCAGTACTTC	CASSQDPDRASYEQYF
few	-	TRBV5-6	TRBJ1-1	TGTGCCAGCAGCTTGGCCGGGGGGCGCAGGGAAGCTTTCTTT	CASSLAGGRREAFF
-	TRBD1	TRBV4-1	TRBJ2-7	TGCGCCAGCAGCCAAGTGGGACAGGGCTACGAGCAGTACTTC	CASSQVGQGYEQYF
-	TRBD2	TRBV7-6	TRBJ2-7	TGTGCCAGCAGCCCCGGAGGAGCGGGAGCCTCCTACGAGCAGTACTTC	CASSPGGAGASYEQYF
few	-	TRBV2	TRBJ1-1	TGTGCCAGCAGTGAAGGGACGGGGACTGAAGCTTTCTTT	CASSEGTGTEAFF
-	TRBD1	TRBV10-3	TRBJ2-2	TGTGCCATCGAAGACAGGGTGGCCGGGGAGCTGTTTTTT	CAIEDRVAGELFF
-	TRBD1	TRBV27	TRBJ1-2	TGTGCCAGCAGTTTCCGCGGGACAGTCTATGGCTACACCTTC	CASSFRGTVYGYTF
-	-	TRBV4-1	TRBJ1-2	TGCGCCAGCAGCCCGGCCCCGGGGGGCTACACCTTC	CASSPAPGGYTF
-	TRBD1	TRBV28	TRBJ1-1	TGTGCCAGCAGAACAGGGGCTGAAGCTTTCTTT	CASRTGAEAFF
few	TRBD1	TRBV5-6	TRBJ1-1	TGTGCCAGCAGCTTAGGGGACAGGGAGGGCACTGAAGCTTTCTTT	CASSLGDREGTEAFF
-	-	TRBV21-1	TRBJ2-2	TGTGCCAGCAGCAACGAAAGCAGACTCAGGGTAAGGTTCGTGAACACCGGGGAGCTGTTTTTT	CASSNESRLRVRFVNTGELFF
few	TRBD1	TRBV5-1	TRBJ1-4	TGCGCCAGCAGCTCCGAGGGGGCGGAATATGAAAAACTGTTTTTT	CASSSEGAEYEKLFF
-	-	TRBV27	TRBJ1-6	TGTGCCAGCAGTTTTGGCGGGGTGTATAATTCACCCCTCCACTTT	CASSFGGVYNSPLHF
-	TRBD1	TRBV11-2	TRBJ1-1	TGTGCCAGCAGCTTAGGACAGGGAAGCACTGAAGCTTTCTTT	CASSLGQGSTEAFF
-	TRBD1	TRBV6-5	TRBJ2-7	TGTGCCAGCAGACCCACAGGGGGCGTCTACGAGCAGTACTTC	CASRPTGGVYEQYF
-	TRBD1	TRBV15	TRBJ1-1	TGTGCCACCAGCAGAGAGTTGACAGGGACTGAAGCTTTCTTT	CATSRELTGTEAFF
few	-	TRBV7-9	TRBJ2-1	TGTGCCAGCAGCTTACACGGGAGCTCCTACAATGAGCAGTTCTTC	CASSLHGSSYNEQFF
-	TRBD1	TRBV7-6	TRBJ2-7	TGTGCCAGCAGCTTGCGCAACCGGGACAGCGACTACGAGCAGTACTTC	CASSLRNRDSDYEQYF
few	-	TRBV2	TRBJ1-6	TGTGCCAGCAGCGCCCGGGGGATCAATAATTCACCCCTCCACTTT	CASSARGINNSPLHF
-	-	TRBV5-1	TRBJ2-7	TGCGCCAGCAGCCAATATGGGGCTGCCTACGAGCAGTACTTC	CASSQYGAAYEQYF
few	-	TRBV7-9	TRBJ2-1	TGTGCCAGCAGCTGGGGACGACAGGAAACCCTGGATGAGCAGTTCTTC	CASSWGRQETLDEQFF
-	TRBD1	TRBV9	TRBJ2-3	TGTGCCAGCAGCGGTTTCCGGGACAGAAGAACCTCTAGCACAGATACGCAGTATTTT	CASSGFRDRRTSSTDTQYF
few	TRBD1	TRBV5-4	TRBJ2-7	TGTGCCAGCAGCAGGCTGGGACAGGGCTACGAGCAGTACTTC	CASSRLGQGYEQYF
-	-	TRBV10-3	TRBJ1-1	TGTGCCATAAGTGTCGGGGAAGGAGCTGAAGCTTTCTTT	CAISVGEGAEAFF
-	-	TRBV19	TRBJ1-5	TGTGCCAGTAGTATGTACAGGCATAGCAATCAGCCCCAGCATTTT	CASSMYRHSNQPQHF
few	-	TRBV5-1	TRBJ2-5	TGCGCCAGCAGCTTGGAAGCAGGGCTGGAGACCCAGTACTTC	CASSLEAGLETQYF
few	TRBD2	TRBV29-1	TRBJ2-7	TGCAGCGTTGAAGACCGAAGCGGGGGCTCCTACGAGCAGTACTTC	CSVEDRSGGSYEQYF
few	-	TRBV7-2	TRBJ2-5	TGTGCCAGCAGCCTCGGACAGAGAGAGACCCAGTACTTC	CASSLGQRETQYF